These 27 T cell receptor beta chains share one sample of origin, sequenced in a study of shared clonotypes between healthy human individuals. Clones were read by immunoSEQ multiplex PCR, and TCRdb kept only the in-frame ones, dropping some. Of approximately 2,300,000 clones listed, less than 95% are singletons. The sequenced sample was naive CD4+ T cells from PBMCs. The sample's subset: CD45RA+ positively selected. These receptors all stem from a man aged 18 to 29 in good health. Some clones in this sample may be carry-over from other donors' samples.

The chain carries TRBV11-2 and TRBJ2-1; D perhaps matches TRBD2 (6 bases). From germline, CDR1 is SGHAT and CDR2 FQNNGV. The CDR3 extends over 18 amino acids. The V end was cut by 1 base, the J end by 5 bases, with 21 bases between. The CDR3, as DNA: TGTGCCAGCAGCTTAGGCCCCCGGGGTAGCGGAAAACACAATGAGCAGTTCTTC. The encoded protein is CASSLGPRGSGKHNEQFF. The variable domain in full, completed from reference TRBV11-2 and TRBJ2-1, reads EAGVAQSPRYKIIEKRQSVAFWCNPISGHATLYWYQQILGQGPKLLIQFQNNGVVDDSQLPKDRFSAERLKGVDSTLKIQPAKLEDSAVYLCASSLGPRGSGKHNEQFFGPGTRLTVL.

To note about this clone: The same CDR3 is also encoded by other DNA sequences in this sample. V is TRBV5-4 and J is TRBJ2-5; 7 positions agree with TRBD1. V shed 5 bases, J shed 1 base, and the junction held 2 bases outside the gene matches. Germline values: CDR1 SGHNT, CDR2 YYREEE (reference sequence). The CDR3 extends over 13 amino acids. DNA of the CDR3: TGTGCCAGCAGTAGGGACAGCCAAGAGACCCAGTACTTC. It yields the protein CASSRDSQETQYF. The full variable domain, with the rest looked up from reference TRBV5-4 and TRBJ2-5, is ETGVTQSPTHLIKTRGQQVTLRCSSQSGHNTVSWYQQALGQGPQFIFQYYREEENGRGNFPPRFSGLQFPNYSSELNVNALELDDSALYLCASSRDSQETQYFGPGTRLLVL.

The rearrangement uses TRBV10-1 and TRBJ1-1; D is unclear. Deletions cut 2 bases from V and 5 bases from J, with 9 bases between. Germline CDR1 reads WNHNN; CDR2 reads SYGVQD (reference sequence). This CDR3 contains 13 residues. The CDR3, as DNA: TGCGCCAGCAGTGAGACGGGTATAACTGAAGCTTTCTTT. Protein product: CASSETGITEAFF.

The chain is built from TRBV7-2 and TRBJ2-2; tentatively, D is TRBD1 or TRBD2 (7 bases each). This CDR3 comprises 16 residues. Trimming cost V 1 base and J 3 bases, with 12 bases left between them. Germline CDR1 is SGHTA and CDR2 is FQGNSA. In DNA, the CDR3 is TGTGCCAGCAGCTTAGAGACAGGGAGGGACACCGGGGAGCTGTTTTTT. This sequence encodes CASSLETGRDTGELFF. Full variable domain (remainder filled in from reference TRBV7-2 and TRBJ2-2): GAGVSQSPSNKVTEKGKDVELRCDPISGHTALYWYRQSLGQGLEFLIYFQGNSAPDKSGLPSDRFSAERTGGSVSTLTIQRTQQEDSAVYLCASSLETGRDTGELFFGEGSRLTVL.

CDR3: CASSWASGSSYEQYF. The CDR3 DNA is TGTGCCAGCAGTTGGGCTAGCGGAAGCTCCTACGAGCAGTACTTC. The chain carries TRBV6-5 and TRBJ2-7, with 7 bases matching TRBD2. The germline CDR1 and CDR2 sequences are MNHEY and SVGAGI. Unmatched junction bases numbered 6, after V lost 4 bases and J lost 0 bases. The CDR3 totals 15 residues.

This clone was found a few times. Different DNA sequences within this sample yield the same CDR3. The V gene is TRBV7-8, the J gene TRBJ1-2; 9 nucleotides agree with TRBD1. Unmatched junction bases numbered 4, after V lost 6 bases and J lost 5 bases. CDR1 is SGHVS and CDR2 is FQNEAQ in the germline V gene. CDR3 length: 13 residues. CDR3 sequence: CASSLDRGYGYTF. CDR3 nucleotides: TGTGCCAGCAGTTTGGACAGGGGATATGGCTACACCTTC.

This clone appeared a few times. This same CDR3 is encoded by further DNA sequences in the sample. CDR3 sequence reads: CASRENQPQHF. The CDR3 DNA is TGTGCCAGCAGGGAGAATCAGCCCCAGCATTTT. The V and J genes are TRBV6-1 and TRBJ1-5; D ambiguous. The ends were cut back, 6 bases at V and 4 bases at J, with 4 bases in the middle. Germline CDR1 reads MNHNS; CDR2 reads SASEGT. The CDR3 contains 11 residues.

As to this clone: The same CDR3 is also encoded by other DNA sequences in this sample. The rearrangement joins TRBV28 to TRBJ2-3; no reliable D call. CDR1 MDHEN and CDR2 SYDVKM come from the germline V gene. The germline V and J ends were trimmed by 6 bases and 2 bases, with 3 bases remaining between them. The CDR3 spans 11 residues. For the CDR3, the DNA is TGTGCCAGCAGGGTCACAGATACGCAGTATTTT. This gives the protein CASRVTDTQYF.

V gene TRBV5-4 combines with J gene TRBJ2-7, with 8 bases fitting TRBD2. This CDR3 has 16 residues. V lost 5 bases and J lost 2; bases outside the gene matches: 12. In germline, CDR1 is SGHNT, CDR2 YYREEE (reference sequence). The CDR3 DNA reads TGTGCCAGCAGTCAGATATATAGCGGGACTACCTACGAGCAGTACTTC. It encodes CASSQIYSGTTYEQYF.

The chain employs TRBV9 and TRBJ2-3, with a possible D match to TRBD1 (6 bases). Trimming pared 2 bases from V and 2 bases from J, leaving 15 bases between. The CDR3 covers 16 residues. Germline V gene lookup returns CDR1 SGDLS and CDR2 YYNGEE. DNA of the CDR3: TGTGCCAGCAGCGTCGAGGGACATGGCCCCACAGATACGCAGTATTTT. Protein product: CASSVEGHGPTDTQYF.

The genes are TRBV29-1 and TRBJ2-7; D uncertain. V lost 2 bases and J 1 base, leaving 12 bases between the germline ends. Germline CDR1 reads SQVTM; CDR2 reads ANQGSEA. The CDR3 extends over 14 amino acids. The CDR3 reads CSVETSLSSYEQYF. The CDR3 region has the DNA TGCAGCGTTGAAACCTCCTTGAGTTCCTACGAGCAGTACTTC.

This clone was observed a single time. V and J are TRBV7-2 and TRBJ1-3; the D gene is possibly TRBD1 (6 bases). With 4 bases removed from V and 0 bases from J, the gap between germline ends came to 13 bases. Per the germline V gene, CDR1 is SGHTA and CDR2 is FQGNSA. The CDR3 runs to 16 residues. CDR3 nucleotides: TGTGCCAGCAGCTCAGACAGGCCATCCTCTGGAAACACCATATATTTT. Translating it yields CASSSDRPSSGNTIYF.

This chain uses TRBV18 with TRBJ2-7, with D tentatively TRBD1 or TRBD2 (5 bases each). CDR1 and CDR2 (germline): KGHSH, LQKENI. This CDR3 comprises 14 residues. V shed 5 bases and J shed 3 bases, with 14 bases lying between them. Here the CDR3 DNA reads TGTGCCAGCTCATCAACGTTGGGGGACTACGAGCAGTACTTC. Its translation is CASSSTLGDYEQYF.

The chain carries TRBV5-1 and TRBJ2-5; 7 nucleotides match TRBD1. The CDR3 consists of 16 residues. The germline gives CDR1 SGHRS, CDR2 YFSETQ. V lost 2 bases to trimming and J lost 3 bases; unmatched junction nucleotides: 10. CDR3 sequence: CASSFTTTGFEETQYF. CDR3 in DNA: TGCGCCAGCAGCTTCACCACGACAGGGTTCGAAGAGACCCAGTACTTC.

About this clone: One end of the junction is discordant with germline, which a read error may explain. This chain connects TRBV28 to TRBJ2-3, with TRBD2 matching 11 bases. Germline V gives CDR1 MDHEN, CDR2 SYDVKM. This CDR3 region has 14 residues. CDR3 region: CASTLAGGTDTQYF. CDR3 bases: TGTGCCAGCACTTTAGCGGGAGGGACAGATACGCAGTATTTT. Filled out from reference TRBV28 and TRBJ2-3, the complete variable domain reads DVKVTQSSRYLVKRTGEKVFLECVQDMDHENMFWYRQDPGLGLRLIYFSYDVKMKEKGDIPEGYSVSREKKERFSLILESASTNQTSMYLCASTLAGGTDTQYFGPGTRLTVL.

The chain joins TRBV29-1 to TRBJ2-3; 7 nucleotides align to TRBD1. V gave up 6 bases and J gave up 3 bases; unmatched junction bases: 12. CDR1 is SQVTM and CDR2 is ANQGSEA in the germline V gene. This CDR3 is built from 15 residues. CDR3 region: CSVSPGTVYTDTQYF. The CDR3 nucleotides read TGCAGCGTGTCCCCCGGGACAGTTTATACAGATACGCAGTATTTT.

The chain couples TRBV10-3 to TRBJ2-7; TRBD1 matches at 7 bases. Germline V gives CDR1 ENHRY, CDR2 SYGVKD. After removal of 8 bases from V and 0 bases from J, the junction contained 4 bases not matched to a gene. The CDR3 totals 13 residues. In nucleotides, the CDR3 is TGTGCCATCCGGGACAGAAGCTCCTACGAGCAGTACTTC. Translation: CAIRDRSSYEQYF.

The chain uses TRBV18 and TRBJ2-1; TRBD1 matches 11 bases. The J segment lost 8 bases and the V segment lost 2 bases, leaving 11 bases of the junction unmatched. The CDR3 covers 17 residues. Germline V gene data show CDR1 as KGHSH and CDR2 as LQKENI. The CDR3 region has the DNA TGTGCCAGCTCACCATCCCCCGGACAGGGGGCGATATATGAGCAGTTCTTC. This gives the protein CASSPSPGQGAIYEQFF.

The chain links TRBV5-6 to TRBJ2-1; D perhaps matches TRBD1 (5 bases). The CDR3 consists of 15 residues. In germline, CDR1 is SGHDT, CDR2 YYEEEE. Trimming removed 4 bases from V and 4 bases from J, with 15 bases in between. The CDR3 sequence: CASSPPLGAYNEQFF. The CDR3 DNA reads as TGTGCCAGCAGCCCCCCGCTTGGGGCGTACAATGAGCAGTTCTTC.

The chain carries TRBV6-1 and TRBJ2-5, with TRBD2 identical over 7 bases. With the DNA end fitting TRBJ2-7 better, the J assignment may be wrong. Per the germline V gene, CDR1 is MNHNS and CDR2 is SASEGT. CDR3 size: 10 residues. This chain's CDR3 is CASRGGEQYF. The CDR3 nucleotides read TGTGCCAGCCGCGGGGGCGAGCAGTACTTC.

The chain has TRBV2 and TRBJ2-2; 7 nucleotides match TRBD1. The J segment lost 8 bases and the V segment lost 7 bases, leaving 4 bases of the junction unmatched. The germline gives CDR1 SNHLY, CDR2 FYNNEI. This CDR3 region has 12 residues. CDR3: CASTRDRGELFF. Written as DNA, the CDR3 is TGTGCCAGCACTAGGGACAGAGGGGAGCTGTTTTTT.

CDR3 nucleotide sequence: TGTGCCAGCAGCGCGGAGGGTAGCTCCTACGAGCAGTACTTC. This translates into CASSAEGSSYEQYF. The gene calls are TRBV5-6 and TRBJ2-7; a weak D match, TRBD2 (6 bases). V was shortened by 4 bases and J by 0 bases, with 11 bases between the two germline ends. This CDR3 comprises 14 residues. Germline CDR1 SGHDT, CDR2 YYEEEE.

This rearrangement joins TRBV9 to TRBJ2-1; D not resolved. The germline V gene encodes CDR1 SGDLS and CDR2 YYNGEE. The germline V and J ends were trimmed by 1 base and 2 bases, with 10 bases remaining between them. The CDR3 spans 15 residues. The CDR3 coding sequence is TGTGCCAGCAGCGTATCCCAGGCGGCCTACAATGAGCAGTTCTTC. It translates to CASSVSQAAYNEQFF.

The chain uses TRBV5-1 and TRBJ1-3; no reliable D call. Trimming shortened V by 3 bases and J by 4 bases, and 11 bases separated the two germline ends. The CDR3 has 14 residues. The germline CDR1 and CDR2 sequences are SGHRS and YFSETQ. CDR3 sequence reads: CASSSERRGNTIYF. CDR3 coding DNA: TGCGCCAGCAGCTCTGAAAGGCGCGGAAACACCATATATTTT.

The V call is TRBV7-9, the J call TRBJ2-5; TRBD2 matches 10 bases. Trimming cost V 1 base and J 3 bases; bases outside gene matches: 5. There are 16 residues in the CDR3. The germline gives CDR1 SEHNR, CDR2 FQNEAQ (reference sequence). In DNA, the CDR3 is TGTGCCAGCAGCTTAGGGGCTAGCGGGAGTAAAGAGACCCAGTACTTC. Amino acids: CASSLGASGSKETQYF.

The CDR3 sequence: CASSSPRTTNQPQHF. The CDR3 DNA sequence: TGTGCCAGCAGTTCCCCTCGGACAACCAATCAGCCCCAGCATTTT. J is TRBJ1-5 and V is TRBV6-6; tentatively, D is TRBD1 (5 bases). Per the germline V gene, CDR1 is MNHNY and CDR2 is SVGAGI (reference sequence). The V end lost 4 bases, the J end lost 3 bases, and 13 bases lay between the germline ends. This CDR3 has 15 amino acids.

The chain uses TRBV7-3 and TRBJ2-3; 9 nucleotides align to TRBD2. The CDR3 spans 15 residues. Losses at the gene ends were 5 bases for V and 3 bases for J; bases not matched to a gene: 6. CDR1 SGHTA and CDR2 FQGTGA come from the germline V gene. The CDR3 DNA sequence: TGTGCCAGCAGCACATTTAGCGGGAGTACAGATACGCAGTATTTT. This gives the protein CASSTFSGSTDTQYF.